This TCR beta chain was observed in a study of T cell repertoires in ileal Crohn's disease. Study-level results: Endoscopy was done a median about 6.8 months after surgery. Mucosal expansions were suggested to be mainly CD8 T cells.

As regards this clone: Its target is unknown.

Time point indicated: neoterminal ileum biopsy at postoperative endoscopy, about 6 months after surgery. Some clones are missing from TCRdb's copy, which holds only in-frame ones; the method was immunoSEQ multiplex PCR. This table holds 55,000 to 65,000 clones, 85% to 90% found once. The V gene's germline CDR1 is LNHNV and CDR2 YYDKDF (reference sequence). The ends were cut back, 0 bases at V and 0 bases at J, with 6 bases in the middle. The CDR3 is 14 residues long. This chain links TRBV15 with TRBJ2-7; unclear D gene. Source material: ileal tissue. This clonotype originated in an adult with Crohn's disease. CDR3 nucleotides: TGTGCCACCAGCAGAGAGGCTGGCTCCTACGAGCAGTACTTC. It specifies CATSREAGSYEQYF.